Included here is one T cell receptor beta chain sequence, with context. This clone was found once. Its binding antigen is unknown. No much larger clone is present one base from it, and per-base qualities are unavailable. From cysteine to phenylalanine, the CDR3 is 16 amino acids long. The only DNA kept is the CDR3, 48 bases in frame from the first base. Clipping removes 1 base from V and 1 base from J, with 4 as the unmatched junction base count. CDR1 and CDR2, looked up from the germline V gene, are LGHNA and YSLEER. Genomic DNA was isolated from the sorted cells so that the TCRbeta CDR3 region could be sequenced. The immunoSEQ Assay was used to sequence the TCRbeta CDR3 regions. As stored in TCRdb, this immuneACCESS dataset retains in-frame rearrangements with V and J assigned. A fraction of the clones does not appear; measured against another copy, unresolved V genes explain less than half of the discrepancy, and the remainder lacks a known reason. Across this sample there are under 55,000 clones, with approximately 83% seen only once. The top ten hold under 15% of the sample.

The data stem from a study of OX40 agonist ivuxolimab in advanced cancers. With regard to the full study: Ivuxolimab, which targeted the costimulatory receptor OX40 (CD134), was an agonistic, fully human IgG2 monoclonal antibody. Partial responses occurred in three dose-escalation patients: two with cutaneous melanoma and one with hepatocellular carcinoma. Patients were allowed to have had prior anti-PD-1, anti-PD-L1 or anti-CTLA-4 therapy, and 40% to 45% of the dose-escalation patients had previously received checkpoint inhibitors. Among the roughly 54 dose-escalation patients, around 20 had hepatocellular carcinoma, roughly 15 melanoma, 9 renal cell carcinoma and 9 head and neck cancer. The paper describes the monotherapy dose-escalation part (N = 52 patients) of the phase I trial of ivuxolimab. The point of sequencing TCRbeta in the periphery was to test whether ivuxolimab changed TCR sequence diversity and drove clonal T-cell expansion. Intravenous ivuxolimab was administered to patients every 2 weeks at six dose levels: 0.01, 0.1, 0.3, 1.5, 3 and 10 mg/kg. A male proportion of 82.7% and a mean age of roughly 55 years, ranging from roughly 23 to 80, were recorded for the dose-escalation cohort.

Patients with autoimmune disease history or receiving systemic immunosuppression were excluded from the trial. Peripheral blood for TCR sequencing was drawn from every dose cohort at baseline, at cycle 4 day 1 and at cycle 7 day 1. Samples were obtained from an open-label, multicenter, first-in-human phase I dose-escalation trial of ivuxolimab. Adults with locally advanced or metastatic melanoma, renal cell carcinoma, hepatocellular carcinoma or head and neck squamous cell carcinoma were enrolled in the trial. Before TCR sequencing, CD4+ T cells and CD8+ T cells from peripheral blood were sorted into separate populations. Results and caveats for the whole study, not just this receptor: Low levels of normalized T-cell clonal expansion were also shown by some nonresponding patients. At doses of 0.1 to 3.0 mg/kg, clonal expansion of both CD4+ and CD8+ blood T cells was observed from baseline to week 6. In the 0.1-3.0 mg/kg groups, partial responders were among the patients with the lowest normalized peripheral clonal expansion, particularly in CD8+ T cells. Which antigens the clonally expanded peripheral T cells were specific for was not determined. After ivuxolimab, CD8+ T cells had more expanded clones than CD4+ T cells on average.

The V gene is TRBV4-3 and the J gene is TRBJ2-1; the junction holds 7 bases that match TRBD2. This specimen consisted of CD4+ or CD8+ T cells sorted from blood, obtained in a trial of the OX40 agonist ivuxolimab. This receptor was identified in an adult with an advanced solid tumor such as melanoma, head and neck, liver or kidney cancer. The nucleotides read TGCGCCAGCAGCCAAGGACTAGCAGTATCCTACAATGAGCAGTTCTTC. It specifies CASSQGLAVSYNEQFF.